These 19 T cell receptor beta chains were all obtained from the same sample, sequenced in a study of T-cell reconstitution after alpha-beta-depleted transplantation in children. During its preparation, the TCRbeta library received unique molecular identifiers. From the PCR reads, TCRdb called clonotypes with MiXCR, one entry per CDR3 protein. This table has about 130,000 distinct CDR3 sequences, more than 9.5% appearing once. The sample here was PBMCs, mostly from graft donor cells, taken 180 days after TCRalphabeta/CD19-depleted stem cell transplant. Every receptor here comes from a girl in the first two years of life who had a stem cell transplant for combined immunodeficiency, so the T cells may come from the graft donor.

This clonotype was picked up many times. The chain uses TRBV10-3 and TRBJ2-5; the match to TRBD1 covers 8 bases. From germline, CDR1 is ENHRY and CDR2 SYGVKD. Trimming took 6 bases from V and 1 from J; bases not matched to a gene: 4. The CDR3 loop spans 14 amino acids. For the CDR3, the DNA is TGTGCCATCAGGGGGACAGGCCTCCAAGAGACCCAGTACTTC. Translating gives CAIRGTGLQETQYF.

The sample holds a few counts of this clonotype. J is TRBJ2-4 and V is TRBV6-5; D may be TRBD1 (5 bases). CDR1 and CDR2 from the germline V gene are MNHEY and SVGAGI. CDR3 length equals 17 residues. Trimming took off 0 bases at V and 3 bases at J, with 15 bases between the two ends. The DNA of the CDR3 is TGTGCCAGCAGTTACTCGAAGGGGCCATTAGGCAAAAACATTCAGTACTTC. This encodes CASSYSKGPLGKNIQYF.

CDR3 DNA: TGTGCCATCAGTGATGGCGGTCACAATGAGCAGTTCTTC. The encoded protein is CAISDGGHNEQFF. The chain links TRBV10-3 to TRBJ2-1; D not certain. CDR3 length equals 13 residues. Germline CDR1 is ENHRY and CDR2 is SYGVKD. Between the trimmed V and J ends, which lost 3 bases and 5 bases, there was a span of 8 bases.

This clonotype was seen only a few times. The chain uses TRBV12-3 or TRBV12-4 and TRBJ2-5; the match to TRBD2 covers 8 bases. This CDR3 contains 17 residues. The junction had 11 bases not matched to a gene; V was cut back by 0 bases and J by 5 bases. The CDR3 DNA is TGTGCCAGCAGTTTAGCGGTGCATGGACTAGCCGAGGAGACCCAGTACTTC. As protein: CASSLAVHGLAEETQYF.

The chain recombines TRBV24-1 with TRBJ2-3, with TRBD2 identical over 9 bases. CDR1 and CDR2 (germline): KGHDR, SFDVKD. The CDR3 covers 15 residues. The J segment lost 3 bases and the V segment lost 9 bases, leaving 9 bases of the junction unmatched. CDR3 sequence reads: CATGDLAGTTDTQYF. CDR3 in DNA: TGTGCCACCGGGGACCTAGCGGGGACTACAGATACGCAGTATTTT.

This rearrangement joins TRBV20-1 to TRBJ2-5; 10 nucleotides line up with TRBD2. Germline CDR1 is DFQATT and CDR2 is SNEGSKA (reference sequence). The V and J ends lost 6 bases and 5 bases, in that order; junction bases with no gene match: 9. The length of the CDR3 is 14 residues. DNA of the CDR3: TGCAGTGCAAGAACTAGCGGGACAGTCGAGACCCAGTACTTC. It encodes CSARTSGTVETQYF.

This clonotype showed up many times. The CDR3, as DNA: TGTGCCAGCAGTCACTCGACAGTCGAGCAGTTCTTC. It codes for CASSHSTVEQFF. This sequence joins TRBV27 and TRBJ2-1, with D possibly being TRBD1 (5 bases). The CDR3 totals 12 residues. Trimming took 5 bases from V and 10 from J, leaving 12 bases between them. The germline CDR1 and CDR2 sequences are MNHEY and SMNVEV (reference sequence).

At least ten counts were recorded for this clonotype. The rearrangement uses TRBV7-8 and TRBJ2-7; a possible D gene is TRBD2 (6 bases). V gave up 7 bases and J gave up 0 bases, with 16 bases separating them. CDR1 is SGHVS, CDR2 FQNEAQ, per germline. CDR3 length equals 15 residues. CDR3 sequence (DNA): TGTGCCAGCATCAAACGGCGGGATAGCTCCTACGAGCAGTACTTC. Protein product: CASIKRRDSSYEQYF.

A few counts support this clonotype. This chain connects TRBV7-2 to TRBJ1-2; tentative D call: TRBD1 (6 bases). Deletions cut 1 base from V and 4 bases from J, with 7 bases between. CDR1 and CDR2 (germline): SGHTA, FQGNSA. The CDR3 runs 13 residues. The CDR3 coding sequence is TGTGCCAGCAGCTTAGGCAGGGGCTATGGCTACACCTTC. It encodes CASSLGRGYGYTF.

In this sample, this clonotype turned up a few times. V and J are TRBV2 and TRBJ2-5, with 9 bases fitting TRBD2. This CDR3 comprises 15 residues. The trim removed 6 bases at V and 8 bases at J, leaving 13 bases unmatched. Germline V gene data show CDR1 as SNHLY and CDR2 as FYNNEI. CDR3 coding DNA: TGTGCCAGCAGCCTGACGGCTAGCGGGGTTGGTACCCAGTACTTC. Translated: CASSLTASGVGTQYF.

There are a few counts of this clonotype. This chain links TRBV6-1 with TRBJ2-1, with 8 bases fitting TRBD2. The J segment lost 2 bases and the V segment lost 7 bases, leaving 13 bases of the junction unmatched. The CDR3 sequence is 17 residues long. CDR1 MNHNS and CDR2 SASEGT come from the germline V gene. The CDR3 region is CASTETAGDWTYNEQFF. CDR3 coding DNA: TGTGCCAGCACCGAAACAGCGGGAGATTGGACCTACAATGAGCAGTTCTTC.

A few counts support this clonotype. The V call is TRBV20-1, the J call TRBJ2-1; D is unclear. The germline gives CDR1 DFQATT, CDR2 SNEGSKA (reference sequence). CDR3 length: 14 residues. V lost 2 bases to trimming and J lost 7 bases, with 15 bases between them. Here the CDR3 DNA reads TGCAGTGCTAGAAAAGTAGTGAGCAGAAATGAGCAGTTCTTC. Encoded protein: CSARKVVSRNEQFF.

This clonotype was seen more than once but under ten times. This chain connects TRBV4-2 to TRBJ1-1; TRBD1 is a possible D gene (5 bases). This CDR3 has 15 residues. The V gene lost 4 bases and the J gene lost 3 bases, with 15 bases spanning the gap. Germline-derived CDR1 and CDR2 are LGHNA and YNFKEQ. For the CDR3, the DNA is TGTGCCAGCAGCCTTCGTCAGGGATGGGACACTGAAGCTTTCTTT. The encoded protein is CASSLRQGWDTEAFF.

This clonotype was seen many times. A read error may produce the germline difference seen at one junction end. The chain has TRBV7-7 and TRBJ2-3; 9 bases map to TRBD1. The germline V gene has CDR1 SSHAT and CDR2 FNYEAQ (reference sequence). This CDR3 is built from 14 residues. The DNA of the CDR3 is TGTGCTAGCAGCCCGGGACAGGGAACAGATACGCAGTATTTT. This sequence encodes CASSPGQGTDTQYF.

The chain recombines TRBV7-2 with TRBJ2-1, with 9 bases matching TRBD2. The V gene's germline CDR1 is SGHTA and CDR2 FQGNSA. V shed 3 bases, J shed 0 bases, and the junction held 3 bases outside the gene matches. The CDR3 sequence is 16 residues long. This chain's CDR3 is CASSFDSGSSYNEQFF. CDR3 in DNA: TGTGCCAGCAGCTTTGATAGCGGGAGCTCCTACAATGAGCAGTTCTTC. Variable domain in full (rest from reference TRBV7-2 and TRBJ2-1): GAGVSQSPSNKVTEKGKDVELRCDPISGHTALYWYRQSLGQGLEFLIYFQGNSAPDKSGLPSDRFSAERTGGSVSTLTIQRTQQEDSAVYLCASSFDSGSSYNEQFFGPGTRLTVL.

The V gene is TRBV7-2, the J gene TRBJ2-1, with D tentatively TRBD1 or TRBD2 (5 bases each). The CDR3 sequence is 15 residues long. Germline values: CDR1 SGHTA, CDR2 FQGNSA. V gave up 1 base and J gave up 13 bases, with 20 bases separating them. The DNA for the CDR3 is TGTGCCAGCAGCTTAGTATTTAGGGGAGAAGCATCTCAGTTCTTC. This sequence encodes CASSLVFRGEASQFF.

The chain joins TRBV5-1 to TRBJ1-5; unclear D gene. This CDR3 contains 16 residues. V dropped 4 bases and J dropped 0 bases, with 14 bases sitting between them. The V gene's germline CDR1 is SGHRS and CDR2 YFSETQ. DNA for the CDR3: TGCGCCAGCAGCATCTCAGGACCGGGTAGCAATCAGCCCCAGCATTTT. This sequence encodes CASSISGPGSNQPQHF.

The rearrangement joins TRBV7-9 to TRBJ2-7; D is unclear. The CDR3 length is 13 residues. The V gene lost 2 bases and the J gene lost 0 bases, with 5 bases spanning the gap. The V gene's germline CDR1 is SEHNR and CDR2 FQNEAQ (reference sequence). CDR3 in amino acids: CASSLYSSYEQYF. As DNA, the CDR3 is TGTGCCAGCAGCTTATACTCCTCCTACGAGCAGTACTTC.

The chain has TRBV12-3 or TRBV12-4 and TRBJ2-5; D perhaps matches TRBD2 (6 bases). The CDR3 has 14 residues. V lost 6 bases and J lost 1, with 12 bases in between. Here the CDR3 DNA reads TGTGCCAGCAGGGAACCCGGGAGCCAAGAGACCCAGTACTTC. Its translation is CASREPGSQETQYF.